The clone carrying this TCR beta chain has at least ten counts. Antigen: not known. The starting material, 2 million PBMCs stored at -80 C, gave rise to the unsorted libraries. Template-switch 5'RACE cDNA synthesis added a 10-nucleotide unique molecular identifier. Using its own MiXCR run on the 5' RACE reads, TCRdb lists one record per CDR3 protein. Among around 60,000 distinct CDR3 sequences, 3% to 4% were seen once, and the ten largest hold roughly 7%. These data belong to a study of neurological immune-mediated disorders. Study-level findings and limits: Multiple sclerosis patients had less TCR clonal expansion than even healthy controls, unlike HTLV-1-associated myelopathy. When the repertoires were sorted by phylogenetic grouping, those of 18 of 34 multiple sclerosis patients ended up in one related-CDR3 cluster, a possible signature.

The sequenced sample consisted of PBMCs. The TCR originated in a woman aged 60-70 years with multiple sclerosis.

As DNA, the CDR3 is TGTGCCAGCAGCATCGAGCTCAGGGGGCCCGTCGAGCAGTACTTC. This translates into CASSIELRGPVEQYF. The rearrangement joins TRBV6-6 to TRBJ2-7; 8 nucleotides line up with TRBD1. The CDR3 runs to 15 residues. J gave up 6 bases and V 6 bases, and 13 bases lay outside the gene matches. Germline V lookup: CDR1 MNHNY, CDR2 SVGAGI (reference sequence).